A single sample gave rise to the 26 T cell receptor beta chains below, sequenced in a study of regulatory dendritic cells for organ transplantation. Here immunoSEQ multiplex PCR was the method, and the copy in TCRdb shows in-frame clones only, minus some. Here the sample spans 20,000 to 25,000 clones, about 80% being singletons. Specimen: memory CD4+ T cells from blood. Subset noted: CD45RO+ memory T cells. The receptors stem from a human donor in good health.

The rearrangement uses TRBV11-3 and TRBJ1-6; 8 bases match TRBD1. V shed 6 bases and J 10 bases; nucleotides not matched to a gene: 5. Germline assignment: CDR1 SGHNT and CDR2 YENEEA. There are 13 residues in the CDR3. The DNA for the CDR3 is TGTGCCAGCAGGCGGACAGGGAGCTCACCCCTCCACTTT. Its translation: CASRRTGSSPLHF.

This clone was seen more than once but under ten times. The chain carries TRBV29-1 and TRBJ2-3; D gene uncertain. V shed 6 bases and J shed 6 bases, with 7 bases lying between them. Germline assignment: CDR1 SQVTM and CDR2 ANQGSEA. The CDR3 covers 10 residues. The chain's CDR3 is CSVGRDTQYF. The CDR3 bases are TGCAGCGTGGGCCGGGATACGCAGTATTTT.

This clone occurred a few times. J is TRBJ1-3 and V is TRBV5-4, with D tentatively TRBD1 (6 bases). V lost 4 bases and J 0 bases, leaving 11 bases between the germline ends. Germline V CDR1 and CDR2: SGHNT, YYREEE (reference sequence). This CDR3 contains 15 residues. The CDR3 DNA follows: TGTGCCAGCAGCACGGGGACAAGCTCTGGAAACACCATATATTTT. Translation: CASSTGTSSGNTIYF. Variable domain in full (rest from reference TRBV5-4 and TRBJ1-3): ETGVTQSPTHLIKTRGQQVTLRCSSQSGHNTVSWYQQALGQGPQFIFQYYREEENGRGNFPPRFSGLQFPNYSSELNVNALELDDSALYLCASSTGTSSGNTIYFGEGSWLTVV.

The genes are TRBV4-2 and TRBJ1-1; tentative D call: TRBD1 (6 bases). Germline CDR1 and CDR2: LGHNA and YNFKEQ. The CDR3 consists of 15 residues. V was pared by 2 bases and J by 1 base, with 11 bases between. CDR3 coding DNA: TGTGCCAGCAGCCAATCTGTGGGGGCGAACACTGAAGCTTTCTTT. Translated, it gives CASSQSVGANTEAFF.

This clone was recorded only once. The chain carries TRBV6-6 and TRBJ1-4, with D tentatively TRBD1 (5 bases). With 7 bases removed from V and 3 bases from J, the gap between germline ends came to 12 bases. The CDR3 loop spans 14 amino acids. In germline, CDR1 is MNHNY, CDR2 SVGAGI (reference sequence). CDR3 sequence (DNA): TGTGCCAGCACCGGCGGGGCCCCTAATGAAAAACTGTTTTTT. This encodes CASTGGAPNEKLFF.

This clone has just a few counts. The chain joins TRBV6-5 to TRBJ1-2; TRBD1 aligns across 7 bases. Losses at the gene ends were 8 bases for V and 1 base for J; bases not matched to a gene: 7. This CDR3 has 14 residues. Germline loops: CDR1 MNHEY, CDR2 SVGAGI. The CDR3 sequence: CASWQGTDNYGYTF. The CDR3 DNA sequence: TGTGCCAGCTGGCAGGGGACAGATAACTATGGCTACACCTTC.

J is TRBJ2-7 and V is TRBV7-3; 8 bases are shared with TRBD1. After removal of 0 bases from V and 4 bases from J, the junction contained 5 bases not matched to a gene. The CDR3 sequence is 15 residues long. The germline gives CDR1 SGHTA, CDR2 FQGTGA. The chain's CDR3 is CASSLTSGGGYEQYF. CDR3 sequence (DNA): TGTGCCAGCAGCTTAACATCAGGGGGCGGATACGAGCAGTACTTC.

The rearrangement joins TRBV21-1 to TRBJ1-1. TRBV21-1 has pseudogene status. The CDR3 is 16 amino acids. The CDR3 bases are TGTGCCAGCAGCAAAAGCGGAGGGGGGGTCAACACTGAAGCTTTCTTT. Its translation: CASSKSGGGVNTEAFF.

CDR3 bases: TGTGCCAGCAGCCCCCGGGACAGTGCTGCCTACGAGCAGTACTTC. Residues: CASSPRDSAAYEQYF. The chain recombines TRBV9 with TRBJ2-7; 7 bases are shared with TRBD1. Germline V gene data show CDR1 as SGDLS and CDR2 as YYNGEE. CDR3 length equals 15 residues. The V segment lost 4 bases and the J segment 2 bases; nucleotides outside the gene matches: 9.

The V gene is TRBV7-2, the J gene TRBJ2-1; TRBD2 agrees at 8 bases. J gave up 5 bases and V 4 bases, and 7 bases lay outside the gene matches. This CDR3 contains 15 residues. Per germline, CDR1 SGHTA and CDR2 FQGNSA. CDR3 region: CASSSFGGANNEQFF. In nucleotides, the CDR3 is TGTGCCAGCAGCTCCTTCGGGGGGGCCAACAATGAGCAGTTCTTC. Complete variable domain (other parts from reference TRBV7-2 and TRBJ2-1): GAGVSQSPSNKVTEKGKDVELRCDPISGHTALYWYRQSLGQGLEFLIYFQGNSAPDKSGLPSDRFSAERTGGSVSTLTIQRTQQEDSAVYLCASSSFGGANNEQFFGPGTRLTVL.

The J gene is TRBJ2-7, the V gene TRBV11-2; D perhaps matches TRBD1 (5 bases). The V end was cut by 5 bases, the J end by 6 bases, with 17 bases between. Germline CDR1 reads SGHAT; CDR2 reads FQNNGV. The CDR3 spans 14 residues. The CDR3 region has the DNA TGTGCCAGCAGCCCCTGGGGTAGGGGCCCCGAGCAGTACTTC. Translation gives CASSPWGRGPEQYF.

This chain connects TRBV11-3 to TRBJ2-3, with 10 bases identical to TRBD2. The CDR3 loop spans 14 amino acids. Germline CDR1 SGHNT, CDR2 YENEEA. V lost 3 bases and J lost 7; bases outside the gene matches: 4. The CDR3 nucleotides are TGTGCCAGCAGCTTTAGCGGGGGGTTCAATACGCAGTATTTT. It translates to CASSFSGGFNTQYF.

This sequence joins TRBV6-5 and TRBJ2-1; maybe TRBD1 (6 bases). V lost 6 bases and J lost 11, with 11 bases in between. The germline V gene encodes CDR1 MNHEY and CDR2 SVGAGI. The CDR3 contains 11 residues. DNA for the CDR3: TGTGCCAGCAGAACCGACAGGCAGCAGTTCTTC. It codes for CASRTDRQQFF.

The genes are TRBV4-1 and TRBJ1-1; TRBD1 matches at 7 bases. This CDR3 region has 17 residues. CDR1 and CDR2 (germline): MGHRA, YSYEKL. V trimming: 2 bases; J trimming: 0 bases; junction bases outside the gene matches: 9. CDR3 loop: CASSQLGQLLMNTEAFF. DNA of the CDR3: TGCGCCAGCAGCCAACTGGGACAGCTCCTCATGAACACTGAAGCTTTCTTT.

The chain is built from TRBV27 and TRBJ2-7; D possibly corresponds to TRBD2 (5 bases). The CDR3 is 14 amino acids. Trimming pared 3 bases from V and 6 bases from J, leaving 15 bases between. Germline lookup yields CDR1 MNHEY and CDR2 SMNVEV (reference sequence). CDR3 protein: CASSFGRAEGEQYF. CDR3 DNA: TGTGCCAGCAGTTTCGGACGGGCCGAGGGCGAGCAGTACTTC.

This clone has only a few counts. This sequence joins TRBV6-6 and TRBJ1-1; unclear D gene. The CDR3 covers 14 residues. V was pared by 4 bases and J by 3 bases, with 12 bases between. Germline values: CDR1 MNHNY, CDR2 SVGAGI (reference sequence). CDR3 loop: CASSSQDWYTEAFF. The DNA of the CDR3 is TGTGCCAGCAGTTCCCAGGACTGGTACACTGAAGCTTTCTTT.

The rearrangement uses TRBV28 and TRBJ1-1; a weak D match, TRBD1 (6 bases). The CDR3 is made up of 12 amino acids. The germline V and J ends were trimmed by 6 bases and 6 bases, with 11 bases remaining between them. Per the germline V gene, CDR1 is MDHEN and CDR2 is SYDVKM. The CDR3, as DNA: TGTGCCAGCAGGCCGACAGGCCCTGAAGCTTTCTTT. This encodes CASRPTGPEAFF.

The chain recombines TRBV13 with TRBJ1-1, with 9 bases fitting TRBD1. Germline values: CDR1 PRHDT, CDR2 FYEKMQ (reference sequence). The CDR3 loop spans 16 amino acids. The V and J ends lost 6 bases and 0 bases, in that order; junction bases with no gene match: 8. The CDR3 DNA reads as TGTGCCAGCAGGGAAAGCGGGACAGGGCTGAACACTGAAGCTTTCTTT. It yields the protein CASRESGTGLNTEAFF.

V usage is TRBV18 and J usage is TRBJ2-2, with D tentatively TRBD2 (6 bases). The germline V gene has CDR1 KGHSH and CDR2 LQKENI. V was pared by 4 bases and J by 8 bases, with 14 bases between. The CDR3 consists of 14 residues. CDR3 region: CASSLGLLKGELFF. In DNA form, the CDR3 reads TGTGCCAGCTCACTTGGACTACTCAAAGGGGAGCTGTTTTTT.

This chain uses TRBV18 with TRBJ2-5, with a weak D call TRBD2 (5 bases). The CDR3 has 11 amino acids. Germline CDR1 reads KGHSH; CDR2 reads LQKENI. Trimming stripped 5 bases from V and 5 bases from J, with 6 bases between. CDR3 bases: TGTGCCAGCTCAGGCGGGGAGACCCAGTACTTC. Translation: CASSGGETQYF.

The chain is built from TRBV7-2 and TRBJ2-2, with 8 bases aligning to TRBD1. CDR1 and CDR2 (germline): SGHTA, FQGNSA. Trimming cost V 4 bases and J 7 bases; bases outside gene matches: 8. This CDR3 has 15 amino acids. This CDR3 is CASSSTPGQGGELFF. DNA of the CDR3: TGTGCCAGCAGCTCGACCCCCGGACAGGGCGGGGAGCTGTTTTTT.

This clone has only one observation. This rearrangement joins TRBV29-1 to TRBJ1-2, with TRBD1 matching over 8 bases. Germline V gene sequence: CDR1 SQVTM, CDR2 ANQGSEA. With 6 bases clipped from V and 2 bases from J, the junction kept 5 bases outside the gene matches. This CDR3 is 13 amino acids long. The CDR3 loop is CSVLDRENYGYTF. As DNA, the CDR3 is TGCAGCGTGTTGGACAGGGAGAACTATGGCTACACCTTC.

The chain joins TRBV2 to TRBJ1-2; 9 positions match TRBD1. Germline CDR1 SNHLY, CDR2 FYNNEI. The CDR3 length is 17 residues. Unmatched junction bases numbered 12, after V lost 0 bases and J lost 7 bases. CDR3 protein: CASSEAGPGTGLRGYTF. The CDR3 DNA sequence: TGTGCCAGCAGTGAAGCCGGCCCCGGGACAGGGCTGCGTGGCTACACCTTC.

The CDR3 sequence is CASSPTRLRGDEDTQYF. The CDR3 DNA is TGTGCCAGCAGCCCCACCCGACTACGGGGAGACGAAGATACGCAGTATTTT. This chain links TRBV13 with TRBJ2-3; tentatively, D is TRBD2 (5 bases). Germline CDR1 and CDR2: PRHDT and FYEKMQ (reference sequence). Trimming pared 5 bases from V and 5 bases from J, leaving 23 bases between. The CDR3 covers 17 residues.

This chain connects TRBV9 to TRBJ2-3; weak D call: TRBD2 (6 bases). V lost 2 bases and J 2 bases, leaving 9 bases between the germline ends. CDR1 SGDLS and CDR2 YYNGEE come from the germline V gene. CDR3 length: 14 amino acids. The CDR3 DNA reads TGTGCCAGCAGCGTTAGCGGAGCCACAGATACGCAGTATTTT. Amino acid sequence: CASSVSGATDTQYF.

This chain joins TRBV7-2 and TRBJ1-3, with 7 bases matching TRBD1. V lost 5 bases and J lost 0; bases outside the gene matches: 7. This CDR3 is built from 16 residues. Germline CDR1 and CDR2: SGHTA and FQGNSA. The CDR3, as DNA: TGTGCCAGCAGCCCAGGGACAGTCTTCTCTGGAAACACCATATATTTT. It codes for CASSPGTVFSGNTIYF.